The subject of this entry is one T cell receptor (beta chain). This sample was included in a study of T cell changes during pregnancy in multiple sclerosis. Profiled with immunoSEQ multiplex PCR; TCRdb holds only in-frame clones, not every one. In the table there are tens of thousands of clones, about 93% of which are singletons. CDR3 length: 18 residues. The germline CDR1 and CDR2 sequences are SGHRS and YFSETQ. J lost 4 bases, V lost 0 bases, and 14 bases had no gene match. The rearrangement uses TRBV5-1 and TRBJ2-7, with TRBD2 identical over 9 bases. The sample in question was CD4+ T cells from peripheral blood mononuclear cells, obtained after pregnancy. This clonotype was obtained from a female donor with multiple sclerosis, enrolled in a pregnancy study. The CDR3: CASSLGVGAGTSPYEQYF. Here the CDR3 DNA reads TGCGCCAGCAGCTTGGGAGTGGGGGCCGGGACTAGCCCTTACGAGCAGTACTTC.